This is a list of T cell receptor beta chains from one sample in a study of OX40 agonist ivuxolimab in advanced cancers. Measured with immunoSEQ multiplex PCR; TCRdb has only the in-frame clones, and not every one. The sample yields just under 65,000 clones, 85% to 90% seen once. Specimen: CD4+ or CD8+ T cells sorted from blood, collected in a trial of the OX40 agonist ivuxolimab. These receptors all stem from an adult with an advanced solid tumor such as melanoma, head and neck, liver or kidney cancer. CDR3s include the opening cysteine and the closing phenylalanine or tryptophan. D genes are given only for firm matches. Clone size is given for some rows only: seen once, a few or many times, or a class if the clone is expanded.

size	V	D	length	J	CDR3	DNA
-	TRBV6-1	-	14	TRBJ2-1	CASSEAGTPLEQFF	TGTGCCAGCAGTGAAGCGGGGACTCCCCTTGAGCAGTTCTTC
-	TRBV5-8	-	14	TRBJ2-7	CASSLGAVSYEQYF	TGTGCCAGCAGCTTGGGGGCCGTCTCCTACGAGCAGTACTTC
-	TRBV27	-	15	TRBJ2-5	CASSFLGAPQETQYF	TGTGCCAGCAGTTTCTTGGGGGCCCCCCAAGAGACCCAGTACTTC
-	TRBV15	-	19	TRBJ2-7	CATSRDVFRSTRERNEQYF	TGTGCCACCAGCAGAGATGTGTTTCGATCGACTAGAGAACGAAACGAGCAGTACTTC
once	TRBV2	TRBD1	16	TRBJ2-2	CASSVQGARNTGELFF	TGTGCCAGCAGCGTTCAGGGGGCCCGGAACACCGGGGAGCTGTTTTTT
few	TRBV7-9	-	16	TRBJ1-5	CASSPGMAGRNQPQHF	TGTGCCAGCAGCCCAGGGATGGCAGGGCGCAATCAGCCCCAGCATTTT
-	TRBV5-1	-	12	TRBJ2-7	CASSLRGYEQYF	TGCGCCAGCAGCTTGCGGGGCTACGAGCAGTACTTC
-	TRBV7-2	-	14	TRBJ2-2	CASRVGLNTGELFF	TGTGCCAGCAGGGTCGGGTTGAACACCGGGGAGCTGTTTTTT
-	TRBV9	-	15	TRBJ2-3	CASSVVGLAADTQYF	TGTGCCAGCAGCGTTGTAGGGCTAGCTGCAGATACGCAGTATTTT
-	TRBV20-1	-	11	TRBJ1-2	CSASRGQGYTF	TGCAGTGCTAGTCGGGGGCAGGGCTACACCTTC
once	TRBV4-2	TRBD2	16	TRBJ2-3	CASSLGLAEKGDTQYF	TGTGCCAGCAGTTTGGGACTAGCGGAAAAGGGGGATACGCAGTATTTT
-	TRBV28	-	17	TRBJ1-5	CASRPPRAVYSNQPQHF	TGTGCCAGCAGGCCTCCCCGGGCAGTGTATAGCAATCAGCCCCAGCATTTT
-	TRBV7-9	-	12	TRBJ2-3	CASSPYYVWQYF	TGTGCCAGCAGCCCATATTATGTATGGCAGTATTTT
-	TRBV5-6	TRBD1	15	TRBJ1-1	CASREGQGENTEAFF	TGTGCCAGCAGGGAGGGACAGGGGGAAAACACTGAAGCTTTCTTT
-	TRBV7-9	-	14	TRBJ2-1	CASSLARGYNEQFF	TGTGCCAGCAGCTTAGCCAGGGGCTACAATGAGCAGTTCTTC
-	TRBV4-1	TRBD1	14	TRBJ2-5	CASSRGTVQETQYF	TGCGCCAGCAGCCGAGGGACAGTTCAAGAGACCCAGTACTTC
-	TRBV5-1	-	14	TRBJ2-3	CASSSDTNTDTQYF	TGCGCCAGCAGCTCCGACACAAACACAGATACGCAGTATTTT
-	TRBV6-5	-	13	TRBJ1-3	CATLPDVGNTIYF	TGTGCCACCTTACCAGACGTTGGAAACACCATATATTTT
-	TRBV28	TRBD2	17	TRBJ2-1	CASSSLAGVSSYNEQFF	TGTGCCAGCAGTTCTCTAGCGGGGGTAAGCTCCTACAATGAGCAGTTCTTC
-	TRBV5-1	TRBD2	16	TRBJ2-5	CASSLVGAGGQETQYF	TGCGCCAGCAGCTTGGTGGGAGCGGGGGGCCAAGAGACCCAGTACTTC
-	TRBV2	-	11	TRBJ2-5	CASKLQETQYF	TGTGCCAGCAAACTTCAAGAGACCCAGTACTTC
few	TRBV7-6	TRBD1	15	TRBJ1-6	CASSLGDRDSSPLHF	TGTGCCAGCAGCTTAGGAGACAGGGACAGTTCACCCCTCCACTTT
-	TRBV2	-	14	TRBJ1-5	CASSKNYGNQPQHF	TGTGCCAGCAGCAAGAATTACGGTAATCAGCCCCAGCATTTT
-	TRBV10-2	-	16	TRBJ2-4	CASSEDGNRAKNIQYF	TGCGCCAGCAGTGAAGACGGGAATAGAGCCAAAAACATTCAGTACTTC
-	TRBV4-1	-	13	TRBJ1-5	CASSPWVDQPQHF	TGCGCCAGCAGCCCCTGGGTGGACCAGCCCCAGCATTTT
-	TRBV28	TRBD1	13	TRBJ2-7	CASSRNRGREQYF	TGTGCCAGCAGCCGGAACAGGGGGCGCGAGCAGTACTTC
-	TRBV4-1	-	16	TRBJ1-1	CASSQGWGRVNTEAFF	TGCGCCAGCAGCCAAGGGTGGGGGCGCGTGAACACTGAAGCTTTCTTT
-	TRBV7-9	-	16	TRBJ1-4	CASSLGRGMVYEKLFF	TGTGCCAGCAGCTTAGGGAGGGGAATGGTGTACGAAAAACTGTTTTTT
-	TRBV12-5	TRBD2	15	TRBJ2-3	CASAPPGTSGNTQYF	TGTGCTAGTGCCCCCCCCGGGACTAGCGGAAATACGCAGTATTTT
-	TRBV2	TRBD1	13	TRBJ2-1	CASTLGTVDEQFF	TGTGCCAGCACCCTAGGGACAGTCGATGAGCAGTTCTTC
-	TRBV5-1	-	15	TRBJ2-7	CASSLGHVGSYEQYF	TGCGCCAGCAGCTTGGGACATGTGGGGTCCTACGAGCAGTACTTC
-	TRBV2	-	12	TRBJ2-7	CASTLIVSEQYF	TGTGCCAGCACCTTGATCGTAAGCGAGCAGTACTTC
-	TRBV28	-	14	TRBJ1-2	CASSLPGGAYGYTF	TGTGCCAGCAGTTTACCGGGGGGCGCATATGGCTACACCTTC
-	TRBV4-1	TRBD1	17	TRBJ2-5	CASSRLSGTGAQETQYF	TGCGCCAGCAGCCGACTATCCGGGACAGGGGCTCAAGAGACCCAGTACTTC
-	TRBV5-8	TRBD1	14	TRBJ2-3	CASSRRQGPDTQYF	TGTGCCAGCAGCCGTAGACAGGGGCCAGATACGCAGTATTTT
-	TRBV18	-	15	TRBJ1-4	CASSPRSGRGEKLFF	TGTGCCAGCTCACCACGGTCAGGCAGGGGTGAAAAACTGTTTTTT
-	TRBV5-6	TRBD2	15	TRBJ2-1	CASSRGGYLYNEQFF	TGTGCCAGCAGCCGCGGGGGGTACCTTTACAATGAGCAGTTCTTC
-	TRBV2	TRBD1	16	TRBJ2-1	CASRPGQGPRGNEQFF	TGTGCCAGCAGACCGGGACAGGGACCGAGGGGGAATGAGCAGTTCTTC
-	TRBV5-6	-	14	TRBJ2-5	CASSLTRYQETQYF	TGTGCCAGCAGCTTAACTAGGTACCAAGAGACCCAGTACTTC
-	TRBV6-1	TRBD1	16	TRBJ2-1	CASSVWWDSRNNEQFF	TGTGCCAGCAGTGTATGGTGGGACAGCCGGAACAATGAGCAGTTCTTC
-	TRBV4-2	TRBD2	16	TRBJ2-1	CASSQLGTSGNNEQFF	TGTGCCAGCAGCCAACTGGGGACTAGCGGCAACAATGAGCAGTTCTTC
once	TRBV20-1	-	11	TRBJ2-7	CSATGGGEQYF	TGCAGTGCTACGGGCGGCGGCGAGCAGTACTTC